The 26 T cell receptor beta chains reported below all come from one sample, sequenced in a study of PD-1 blockade in classical Hodgkin lymphoma (dated by TCRdb to the early 2020s). In the paper's terms, the time point label means: cycle 1 day 1 (C1D1), immediately before nivolumab initiation. All trial patients had relapsed after autologous stem cell transplantation, with cohorts A, B and C differing in prior brentuximab vedotin exposure. A Miltenyi CD4+ T cell isolation kit was used for magnetic negative selection to purify CD4+ T cells from thawed PBMCs. The library came from the immunoSEQ multiplex PCR assay. The source is immuneACCESS, and TCRdb retained only in-frame sequences with V and J called. Part of the clones is not carried over; for the studies checked, unresolved V genes explain less than half of this, and the remainder is unexplained. The sample records tens of thousands of clones, roughly 89% of which are singletons. Of the sample, over 1.5% is held by the ten largest clones.

The sample here was CD4+ T cells from blood, taken at baseline. Receptors originate from a human donor with classical Hodgkin lymphoma.

V is TRBV9 and J is TRBJ1-1, with 12 bases lining up with TRBD1. The CDR3 spans 15 residues. Germline trimming cut 2 bases from V and 5 bases from J; bases unmatched to any gene: 4. Germline CDR1 SGDLS, CDR2 YYNGEE. CDR3 DNA sequence: TGTGCCAGCAGCGTGGGGACAGGGGGCTGGACTGAAGCTTTCTTT. Translated, it gives CASSVGTGGWTEAFF. The full variable domain, with the rest looked up from reference TRBV9 and TRBJ1-1, is DSGVTQTPKHLITATGQRVTLRCSPRSGDLSVYWYQQSLDQGLQFLIQYYNGEERAKGNILERFSAQQFPDLHSELNLSSLELGDSALYFCASSVGTGGWTEAFFGQGTRLTVV.

The V gene is TRBV6-5, the J gene TRBJ2-5; 8 positions match TRBD2. The CDR3 loop spans 16 amino acids. With 4 bases clipped from V and 5 bases from J, the junction kept 12 bases outside the gene matches. Germline V CDR1 and CDR2: MNHEY, SVGAGI. CDR3 DNA: TGTGCCAGCAGTTCAGACCCGGGGGGGCGCGGGGAGACCCAGTACTTC. Translating it yields CASSSDPGGRGETQYF.

Written as DNA, the CDR3 is TGTGCCAGCTCTCCCCAGGGGGCCTCAGGAAACACCATATATTTT. Protein sequence: CASSPQGASGNTIYF. The chain couples TRBV18 to TRBJ1-3, with 8 bases matching TRBD1. The V gene end was trimmed by 6 bases and the J gene end by 4 bases; junction bases not matched to a gene: 8. The CDR3 is 15 residues long. The germline V gene encodes CDR1 KGHSH and CDR2 LQKENI.

This sequence joins TRBV7-9 and TRBJ2-1, with D possibly matching TRBD2 (5 bases). The CDR3 is 15 residues long. Germline lookup yields CDR1 SEHNR and CDR2 FQNEAQ (reference sequence). V was trimmed by 4 bases and J by 8 bases, leaving 18 bases between them. Written as DNA, the CDR3 is TGTGCCAGCAGCTCCGGGGAACTCGAGTTGCATGAGCAGTTCTTC. Encoded protein: CASSSGELELHEQFF.

This clone appeared a few times. This chain uses TRBV27 with TRBJ1-2, with D perhaps TRBD1 (5 bases). Germline CDR1 is MNHEY and CDR2 is SMNVEV (reference sequence). This CDR3 is 15 amino acids long. The V gene lost 5 bases and the J gene lost 4 bases, with 17 bases spanning the gap. The CDR3 loop reads CASSLQDGKSYGYTF. The CDR3 nucleotides are TGTGCCAGCAGTCTACAGGACGGAAAGAGCTATGGCTACACCTTC.

The chain couples TRBV14 to TRBJ1-4, with a possible D match to TRBD1 (6 bases). The ends were cut back, 4 bases at V and 7 bases at J, with 16 bases in the middle. This CDR3 has 15 residues. Germline CDR1 and CDR2: SGHDN and FVKESK. The CDR3 sequence: CASSPRSQGGEKLFF. The CDR3 nucleotides are TGTGCCAGCAGCCCCCGTTCACAGGGAGGTGAAAAACTGTTTTTT.

The rearrangement uses TRBV29-1 and TRBJ1-1; 7 nucleotides line up with TRBD1. The length of the CDR3 is 12 residues. Germline assignment: CDR1 SQVTM and CDR2 ANQGSEA. Losses at the gene ends were 3 bases for V and 4 bases for J; bases not matched to a gene: 2. CDR3 protein: CSVDGDSTEAFF. CDR3 coding DNA: TGCAGCGTTGATGGGGACAGCACTGAAGCTTTCTTT.

The V and J genes are TRBV5-1 and TRBJ1-1; 8 bases align to TRBD1. The CDR3 totals 14 residues. In germline, CDR1 is SGHRS, CDR2 YFSETQ. J gave up 4 bases and V 6 bases, and 8 bases lay outside the gene matches. The CDR3 DNA is TGCGCCAGCACCACCGGACAGGGAAGCACTGAAGCTTTCTTT. Amino acid sequence: CASTTGQGSTEAFF.

The rearrangement joins TRBV9 to TRBJ1-2; 11 positions agree with TRBD1. The CDR3 extends over 15 amino acids. Germline V lookup: CDR1 SGDLS, CDR2 YYNGEE. V shed 3 bases, J shed 8 bases, and the junction held 9 bases outside the gene matches. The CDR3 sequence is CASSAWGQGEGGYTF. In nucleotides, the CDR3 is TGTGCCAGCAGCGCCTGGGGACAGGGGGAAGGAGGCTACACCTTC. The entire variable domain, with the rest obtained from reference TRBV9 and TRBJ1-2, is as follows: DSGVTQTPKHLITATGQRVTLRCSPRSGDLSVYWYQQSLDQGLQFLIQYYNGEERAKGNILERFSAQQFPDLHSELNLSSLELGDSALYFCASSAWGQGEGGYTFGSGTRLTVV.

The chain combines TRBV5-1 with TRBJ2-1; D uncertain. The CDR3 is 17 residues long. Trimming left V 2 bases short and J 0 bases short, with 15 bases between. The germline CDR1 and CDR2 sequences are SGHRS and YFSETQ. The CDR3 bases are TGCGCCAGCAGCTTAACGCTTGGGTCTCCCTCCTACAATGAGCAGTTCTTC. Translated, it gives CASSLTLGSPSYNEQFF.

The V gene is TRBV6-5, the J gene TRBJ2-7; D is unclear. The germline CDR1 and CDR2 sequences are MNHEY and SVGAGI. This CDR3 spans 13 amino acids. The ends were cut back, 2 bases at V and 7 bases at J, with 12 bases in the middle. CDR3 coding DNA: TGTGCCAGCAGTTACAACGGTGTTGGAGAGCAGTACTTC. This codes for CASSYNGVGEQYF.

V is TRBV11-2 and J is TRBJ1-5, with unresolved D. Trimming pared 3 bases from V and 6 bases from J, leaving 9 bases between. CDR3 size: 13 residues. Germline values: CDR1 SGHAT, CDR2 FQNNGV. CDR3 sequence reads: CASSLSLGQPQHF. In DNA, the CDR3 is TGTGCCAGCAGCTTGAGTTTAGGTCAGCCCCAGCATTTT.

The chain's CDR3 is CASSPAGGGIESPLHF. CDR3 DNA: TGCGCCAGCAGCCCCGCCGGGGGGGGGATCGAGTCACCCCTCCACTTT. The V call is TRBV4-3, the J call TRBJ1-6; D is possibly TRBD1 (5 bases). CDR3 size: 16 residues. Trimming pared 4 bases from V and 10 bases from J, leaving 20 bases between. The germline gives CDR1 LGHNA, CDR2 YSLEER.

The chain carries TRBV6-1 and TRBJ1-4, with TRBD1 matching over 8 bases. V was clipped by 5 bases and J by 4 bases; unmatched bases: 6. CDR1 and CDR2 from the germline V gene are MNHNS and SASEGT. The CDR3 extends over 15 amino acids. The CDR3 DNA reads as TGTGCCAGCAGTCTTTGGACAGGGTATAATGAAAAACTGTTTTTT. Translation gives CASSLWTGYNEKLFF.

This clone was counted a single time. The chain combines TRBV7-3 with TRBJ1-1; D ambiguous. The CDR3 runs 13 residues. Trimming cost V 6 bases and J 7 bases, with 15 bases left between them. Germline CDR1 reads SGHTA; CDR2 reads FQGTGA. The CDR3 bases are TGTGCCAGCAGTCCACACGTAGATGATGAAGCTTTCTTT. It is translated as CASSPHVDDEAFF.

The rearrangement uses TRBV5-1 and TRBJ2-1, with 11 bases aligning to TRBD1. CDR1 and CDR2 (germline): SGHRS, YFSETQ. CDR3 length: 15 residues. The V segment lost 6 bases and the J segment 3 bases; nucleotides outside the gene matches: 5. The CDR3 region is CASIRGTGGYNEQFF. In nucleotides, the CDR3 is TGCGCCAGCATTCGAGGGACAGGGGGCTACAATGAGCAGTTCTTC.

Relative to its sample, this clone is medium-sized (0.01 to 0.1%). This chain links TRBV4-2 with TRBJ2-2, with TRBD2 identical over 8 bases. This CDR3 spans 16 amino acids. With V trimmed by 4 bases and J by 2 bases, 6 bases remained unmatched. Per germline, CDR1 LGHNA and CDR2 YNFKEQ. DNA for the CDR3: TGTGCCAGCAGCCCCCAAAGCGGGGGCAACACCGGGGAGCTGTTTTTT. Protein product: CASSPQSGGNTGELFF.

The CDR3 region is CASSSRLAGGPSSYEQYF. DNA of the CDR3: TGTGCCAGCAGTTCGCGACTAGCGGGGGGTCCTAGCTCCTACGAGCAGTACTTC. This chain uses TRBV27 with TRBJ2-7, with TRBD2 matching over 13 bases. Per the germline V gene, CDR1 is MNHEY and CDR2 is SMNVEV (reference sequence). There are 18 residues in the CDR3. V lost 4 bases to trimming and J lost 0 bases; unmatched junction nucleotides: 9.

This clone was counted a few times. This chain joins TRBV19 and TRBJ1-1; D is possibly TRBD1 (6 bases). Germline V lookup: CDR1 LNHDA, CDR2 SQIVND (reference sequence). V lost 9 bases and J 0 bases, leaving 17 bases between the germline ends. The CDR3 is 15 amino acids. The CDR3 DNA reads as TGTGCCAGCCGTCCAAGGGGGTCAATGAACACTGAAGCTTTCTTT. The encoded protein is CASRPRGSMNTEAFF.

V and J are TRBV6-5 and TRBJ2-3; 8 nucleotides align to TRBD1. The CDR3 is 15 residues long. Germline CDR1 is MNHEY and CDR2 is SVGAGI. V gave up 6 bases and J gave up 1 base; unmatched junction bases: 6. The chain's CDR3 is CASSITGQGTDTQYF. In nucleotides, the CDR3 is TGTGCCAGCAGCATTACGGGACAGGGCACAGATACGCAGTATTTT.

The chain has TRBV6-1 and TRBJ1-2, with 9 bases that match TRBD1. The germline V gene has CDR1 MNHNS and CDR2 SASEGT. CDR3 size: 15 residues. J lost 7 bases, V lost 5 bases, and 11 bases had no gene match. CDR3 in amino acids: CASSNRDRVLVGYTF. The CDR3 region has the DNA TGTGCCAGCAGTAACCGGGACAGGGTTTTGGTTGGCTACACCTTC.

The chain links TRBV7-2 to TRBJ1-5; 8 bases are shared with TRBD1. The CDR3 sequence is 15 residues long. Trimming at V came to 5 bases and at J to 0 bases, leaving 3 bases not matched to a gene. Per germline, CDR1 SGHTA and CDR2 FQGNSA. The CDR3 loop is CASSMGQASNQPQHF. CDR3 in DNA: TGTGCCAGCAGCATGGGACAGGCTAGCAATCAGCCCCAGCATTTT.

The chain joins TRBV7-9 to TRBJ1-2; TRBD1 might be the D (5 bases). Germline loops: CDR1 SEHNR, CDR2 FQNEAQ (reference sequence). V was cut by 7 bases and J by 8 bases, with 23 bases left in between. The CDR3 has 15 residues. The CDR3 sequence: CASKLQERYAEGYTF. CDR3 in DNA: TGTGCCAGCAAGTTACAGGAAAGATATGCGGAGGGCTACACCTTC. Variable domain in full (rest from reference TRBV7-9 and TRBJ1-2): DTGVSQNPRHKITKRGQNVTFRCDPISEHNRLYWYRQTLGQGPEFLTYFQNEAQLEKSRLLSDRFSAERPKGSFSTLEIQRTEQGDSAMYLCASKLQERYAEGYTFGSGTRLTVV.

The rearrangement uses TRBV14 and TRBJ1-6; D call uncertain. Germline V gives CDR1 SGHDN, CDR2 FVKESK. Trimming left V 0 bases short and J 9 bases short, with 12 bases between. CDR3 length: 15 amino acids. CDR3 in DNA: TGTGCCAGCAGCCAAGAGGCCTCCCGACGTTCACCCCTCCACTTT. Translated, it gives CASSQEASRRSPLHF. Variable domain in full (rest from reference TRBV14 and TRBJ1-6): EAGVTQFPSHSVIEKGQTVTLRCDPISGHDNLYWYRRVMGKEIKFLLHFVKESKQDESGMPNNRFLAERTGGTYSTLKVQPAELEDSGVYFCASSQEASRRSPLHFGNGTRLTVT.

This clone has only a few counts. The chain carries TRBV4-2 and TRBJ1-2; 8 bases map to TRBD1. J gave up 8 bases and V 4 bases, and 6 bases lay outside the gene matches. From germline, CDR1 is LGHNA and CDR2 YNFKEQ. The CDR3 has 13 amino acids. The CDR3 coding sequence is TGTGCCAGCAGCCCTGGACAGGGCTGGGGCTACACCTTC. As protein: CASSPGQGWGYTF.

This clone was counted a single time. The chain couples TRBV4-1 to TRBJ2-7; D is undetermined. This CDR3 has 16 amino acids. V shed 1 base and J shed 0 bases, with 13 bases lying between them. The germline V gene has CDR1 MGHRA and CDR2 YSYEKL. CDR3 in amino acids: CASSQGTTDPSYEQYF. The CDR3 coding sequence is TGCGCCAGCAGCCAAGGGACGACGGACCCCTCCTACGAGCAGTACTTC.